This T cell receptor (beta chain) stems from a study of T cells after yellow fever vaccination. Study details: Those fractions that held only low numbers of cells were prepared using the SMART-Seq v4 Ultra Low Input RNA kit. Notes on the study in general: FACS-sorted repertoires could harbor abundant contaminating bulk-population clonotypes.

This clonotype was seen a handful of times. Its antigen remains unknown. In making TCR cDNA, 5'RACE template switching added a universal primer site and UMIs to it. TCRdb analysed the 5' RACE reads with MiXCR anew, one entry per CDR3 protein. The repertoire holds roughly 500,000 distinct CDR3 sequences, with less than 20% as singletons. The ends were cut back, 4 bases at V and 0 bases at J, with 13 bases in the middle. The CDR3 contains 15 residues. The germline CDR1 and CDR2 sequences are SGHVS and FQNEAQ. The clonotype was recovered from a young man who received the YFV17D yellow fever vaccine. The rearrangement links TRBV7-8 to TRBJ2-7; no reliable D call. The specimen was PBMCs, collected 15 days after the yellow fever booster vaccination. CDR3 sequence: CASSSSLGGSYEQYF. CDR3 coding DNA: TGTGCCAGCAGCTCCTCTCTGGGTGGCTCCTACGAGCAGTACTTC. The full variable domain, in which reference TRBV7-8 and TRBJ2-7 provide the parts outside the CDR3, is GAGVSQSPRYKVAKRGQDVALRCDPISGHVSLFWYQQALGQGPEFLTYFQNEAQLDKSGLPSDRFFAERPEGSVSTLKIQRTQQEDSAVYLCASSSSLGGSYEQYFGPGTRLTVT.